These T cell receptor beta chains were read from a single sample in a study of siplizumab effects on memory and regulatory T cells. Measured with immunoSEQ multiplex PCR; TCRdb has only the in-frame clones, and not every one. The sample contains some 97,000 clones, 92% of which appear only once. Sequencing was carried out using Tregs sorted from blood. These receptors all come from a human donor in good health. The CDR3 runs from the conserved cysteine through the conserved F or W. A D gene is named only where the DNA matches it firmly. The listing skips clone size in some rows; elsewhere it reads once, few, many or a size class.

TRBV7-2,TRBJ2-5,.,.,CASSRSLSNSQETQYF,TGTGCCAGCAGCCGCTCCCTCTCAAACAGCCAAGAGACCCAGTACTTC
TRBV27,TRBJ1-5,.,.,CASSLLGPNQPQHF,TGTGCCAGCAGTTTATTGGGACCCAATCAGCCCCAGCATTTT
TRBV15,TRBJ2-3,once,.,CATSRDYNTDTQYF,TGTGCCACCAGCAGAGATTACAACACAGATACGCAGTATTTT
TRBV7-9,TRBJ1-3,.,TRBD1,CASSPRQGRNTIYF,TGTGCCAGCAGTCCCCGACAGGGAAGAAACACCATATATTTT
TRBV5-1,TRBJ2-7,.,TRBD2,CASSLRLAGTGRFEQYF,TGCGCCAGCAGCTTGAGACTAGCGGGTACCGGAAGGTTCGAGCAGTACTTC
TRBV9,TRBJ2-2,.,TRBD2,CASSVVPSGSFMGELFF,TGTGCCAGCAGCGTAGTTCCCAGCGGGAGTTTTATGGGGGAGCTGTTTTTT
TRBV5-1,TRBJ2-1,.,.,CASSWDYNEQFF,TGCGCCAGCAGCTGGGACTACAATGAGCAGTTCTTC
TRBV10-1,TRBJ2-1,.,.,CASSESRVATEQFF,TGCGCCAGCAGTGAGTCGAGGGTAGCGACTGAGCAGTTCTTC
TRBV9,TRBJ1-5,.,.,CASSVDQGSNQPQHF,TGTGCCAGCAGCGTAGATCAGGGTAGCAATCAGCCCCAGCATTTT
TRBV4-1,TRBJ1-4,.,.,CASSPSKDGRTSPRGLFF,TGCGCCAGCAGCCCTTCGAAGGACGGTCGGACCTCACCTAGGGGGCTGTTTTTT
TRBV18,TRBJ2-5,.,.,CASSRTRGETQYF,TGTGCCAGCTCCCGTACTAGGGGGGAGACCCAGTACTTC
TRBV5-1,TRBJ1-1,.,TRBD1,CASSFRDRGRTEAFF,TGCGCCAGCAGCTTCCGGGACAGGGGACGGACTGAAGCTTTCTTT
TRBV6-5,TRBJ2-1,.,.,CASRRTNEQFF,TGTGCCAGCAGACGGACGAATGAGCAGTTCTTC
TRBV19,TRBJ1-2,.,TRBD1,CASSIKIQGASGYTF,TGTGCCAGTAGTATCAAGATACAGGGGGCGAGTGGCTACACCTTC
TRBV5-4,TRBJ1-2,.,.,CASSNDRFQGYTF,TGTGCCAGCAGCAACGACAGGTTTCAAGGCTACACCTTC
TRBV7-9,TRBJ2-7,.,.,CASSLVYGTSIPYEQYF,TGTGCCAGCAGCTTAGTTTACGGGACATCGATTCCCTACGAGCAGTACTTC
TRBV7-9,TRBJ2-1,once,.,CASSPRGSTYNEQFF,TGTGCCAGCAGCCCCCGGGGGTCTACCTACAATGAGCAGTTCTTC
TRBV28,TRBJ1-2,.,.,CASSFPGRTYGYTF,TGTGCCAGCAGTTTCCCGGGACGGACCTATGGCTACACCTTC
TRBV6-5,TRBJ1-1,once,.,CASSYGDGRGTEAFF,TGTGCCAGCAGTTACGGGGACGGCAGGGGCACTGAAGCTTTCTTT
TRBV7-9,TRBJ1-5,.,.,CASSLDATLSNQPQHF,TGTGCCAGCAGCTTAGACGCGACACTTAGCAATCAGCCCCAGCATTTT